The text below deals with one T cell receptor beta chain. Trimming left V 2 bases short and J 8 bases short, with 15 bases between. CDR3 length: 14 amino acids. CDR1 is MNHNY and CDR2 is SVGAGI in the germline V gene (reference sequence). The source of the sample is a study of blood T cell repertoires in COVID-19. Study as a whole: Samples taken during acute and convalescent COVID-19 were collected in the United States, Italy and Spain. Sources were T cells, B-cell-depleted T cells, or PBMCs; the material itself was cDNA or gDNA.

In the original analysis: Reference gene primer amplification yielded estimated nucleated cell counts. The repertoire was sequenced with immunoSEQ multiplex PCR; TCRdb's copy has only in-frame clones and lacks some. V and J calls and clone size are given by that table; D and trimming were obtained from the DNA. The sample consists of 200,000 to 250,000 clones, about 86% of them appearing once. The chain recombines TRBV6-6 with TRBJ1-2; D is ambiguous. What was sequenced was peripheral blood. The receptor comes from a man younger than 35 with active or convalescent COVID-19. CDR3 loop: CASSYGSGLEGYTF. Here the CDR3 DNA reads TGTGCCAGCAGTTACGGGTCGGGTCTCGAAGGCTACACCTTC.